This TCR beta chain was captured by sequencing in a study of blood T cell repertoires in COVID-19. The wider study: COVID-19 samples, acute and convalescent, were from the United States, Italy and Spain. T cells, B-cell-depleted T cells, or PBMCs supplied cDNA or gDNA.

Germline assignment: CDR1 SSHAT and CDR2 FNYEAQ (reference sequence). This CDR3 comprises 15 residues. Original processing methods: It was from reference gene primer amplification that nucleated cell counts were estimated. Sequencing used immunoSEQ multiplex PCR; TCRdb keeps in-frame clones, though not all of them. V and J calls plus clone size are reproduced from that table; the DNA served to infer D and trimming. The profile covers roughly 120,000 clones, with over 65% appearing a single time and approximately 3.9% taken by the ten largest. Notes on this clone: One end of the junction fails to match germline, which may point to a read error.

Sequencing was carried out using peripheral blood. This sequence joins TRBV7-7 and TRBJ2-1, with 12 bases that match TRBD2. This TCR was sampled from a woman older than 75 with acute or convalescent COVID-19. This CDR3 is CASSRTSGVGNEQFF. Here the CDR3 DNA reads TGTGCTAGCAGCCGGACTAGCGGGGTCGGCAATGAGCAGTTCTTC.